This T cell receptor (beta chain) was retrieved from a study of CD8 T cells in Susac syndrome (dated by TCRdb to about 2019). About the study as a whole: Repertoire sequencing was used to test whether CD8+ T cell activation and differentiation in Susac syndrome was antigen driven. The clonality of the CD8+ T cell repertoire was compared across 12 healthy donors, about 14 Susac syndrome patients and 15 multiple sclerosis patients.

The CDR3 measures 16 amino acids from cysteine to phenylalanine. The kept DNA is CDR3 alone, 48 bases in frame from the first base. The germline V gene (reference sequence) supplies CDR1 SGHNT and CDR2 YYREEE. Compared with germline, V lacks 4 bases and J lacks 4 bases; bases without a gene match: 8. Remarks on this clonotype: Its antigen is currently not known. No qualities accompany the bases; no much larger clone lies one base away.

RNA was extracted using the RNeasy kit, and roughly 0.5 to 1 microgram was reverse transcribed with random hexamers. The immunoSEQ multiplex PCR assay, which covers 54 Vbeta and 13 Jbeta segments, was used to amplify TCR beta CDR3 regions. Bias from PCR amplification was corrected by using a synthetic template baseline for primer optimization and for computational correction. Per the authors' processing: Reads were annotated to V, D and J genes per IMGT and analyzed with immunoSEQ Analyzer, keeping only productive sequences. Clonality was calculated as one minus the Shannon entropy normalized by log2 of the number of productive unique sequences. Public and private clones were assessed among the 100 most prevalent clones of each patient and control. A clone was defined as Susac-specific if it was absent from the healthy and MS cohorts, from roughly 990 published viral clones and from other ImmuneACCESS disease sequences. TCRdb's own reprocessing of the public reads used fastp at Q25 and MiXCR and kept productive beta chains. Every distinct CDR3 protein forms one entry, paired with its most common genes and DNA. TCRdb, not the original authors, processed these V and J calls. For this sample there are around 300,000 distinct CDR3 sequences; roughly 85% appear just once. The top ten constitute roughly 0.21% of the sample.

Peripheral blood CD8+ and CD4+ T cells from healthy donors, Susac syndrome patients and multiple sclerosis patients were profiled using high-throughput TCR beta sequencing. Multiple sclerosis controls were treatment-naive patients with stable or active relapsing-remitting disease fulfilling revised McDonald criteria. Bulk CD8+ and CD4+ T cells were purified magnetically by negative isolation, whereas CD8+ TEMRA cells were enriched by FACS. Blood was drawn into EDTA tubes, processed within 24 hours, and PBMCs were isolated by density gradient centrifugation. PBMCs intended for TCR sequencing were cryopreserved in liquid nitrogen and thawed later in a water bath at 37 degrees C. The sorted or isolated CD4+, CD8+ and CD8+ TEMRA cells had a purity of 90% or higher. The research as a whole found: The TCR sequencing and HLA analysis was acknowledged to have included a relatively small number of individuals.

The source is a human donor with multiple sclerosis. The receptor chain draws on TRBV5-4 and TRBJ2-1; the central 10 bases match TRBD1. Sequencing was carried out using CD8+ T cells from PBMCs. The CDR3 reads CASSGGQGNIYNEQFF. The nucleotide sequence reads as follows: TGTGCCAGCAGCGGGGGACAGGGGAATATTTACAATGAGCAGTTCTTC.